Below are 8 T cell receptor beta chains sequenced from a single sample in a study of sequential checkpoint blockade in melanoma. Assay used: immunoSEQ multiplex PCR; TCRdb lists only in-frame clones, some missing. The repertoire includes 2,500 or so clones, 20% to 25% of them detected once, and about a fifth sits in the top ten. This sample's treatment: randomized to nivolumab then ipilimumab (arm A) or the reverse (arm B). The sequencing used tumor tissue (inferred from file names), collected from a patient given nivolumab and ipilimumab in sequence. The origin of the receptors is a human donor with melanoma.

In this sample, this clone turned up a few times. The rearrangement joins TRBV6-8 to TRBJ2-3, with 7 bases fitting TRBD2. The germline V gene encodes CDR1 MNHGY and CDR2 SAAAGT. V gave up 2 bases and J gave up 6 bases; unmatched junction bases: 8. The CDR3 length is 15 residues. CDR3 region: CASSYDGLGRDTQYF. CDR3 coding DNA: TGTGCCAGCAGTTACGATGGACTAGGACGGGATACGCAGTATTTT.

The chain has TRBV5-1 and TRBJ2-3, with TRBD1 as a possible D gene (6 bases). The CDR3 has 15 residues. V was clipped by 6 bases and J by 3 bases, with 17 bases between them. Germline lookup yields CDR1 SGHRS and CDR2 YFSETQ. The CDR3 nucleotides read TGCGCCAGCACCGATGCCAGGGGCTTGACAGATACGCAGTATTTT. The encoded protein is CASTDARGLTDTQYF.

V gene TRBV5-1 combines with J gene TRBJ2-5; tentative D call: TRBD1 (6 bases). The CDR3 extends over 15 amino acids. Germline V CDR1 and CDR2: SGHRS, YFSETQ. V shed 1 base and J shed 1 base, with 11 bases lying between them. CDR3 DNA sequence: TGCGCCAGCAGCTTGAACACAGGGTCCCAAGAGACCCAGTACTTC. Amino acids: CASSLNTGSQETQYF.

The chain joins TRBV5-1 to TRBJ1-5; no reliable D call. V shed 0 bases and J shed 2 bases, with 9 bases lying between them. This CDR3 is 15 amino acids long. Germline-derived CDR1 and CDR2 are SGHRS and YFSETQ. The CDR3 sequence: CASSLAGYGNQPQHF. CDR3 sequence (DNA): TGCGCCAGCAGCTTGGCGGGGTATGGCAATCAGCCCCAGCATTTT.

This chain connects TRBV5-1 to TRBJ2-1, with 9 nucleotides matching TRBD2. The junction had 14 bases not matched to a gene; V was cut back by 6 bases and J by 4 bases. This CDR3 has 17 amino acids. Germline CDR1 SGHRS, CDR2 YFSETQ. CDR3 in amino acids: CASTQFTGTSIYNEQFF. The CDR3, as DNA: TGCGCCAGCACCCAATTTACCGGGACTAGCATATACAATGAGCAGTTCTTC.

This clone was picked up many times. The gene calls are TRBV11-3 and TRBJ1-3; a weak D match, TRBD1 (5 bases). In germline, CDR1 is SGHNT, CDR2 YENEEA. V was pared by 4 bases and J by 3 bases, with 22 bases between. This CDR3 has 18 amino acids. CDR3: CASSSLVGRGSLGNTIYF. CDR3 bases: TGTGCCAGCAGCTCCCTCGTGGGGCGAGGGAGTCTTGGAAACACCATATATTTT.

This clone has more than one count but fewer than ten. The chain employs TRBV6-8 and TRBJ2-6; no definite D call. V shed 5 bases and J shed 0 bases, with 11 bases lying between them. This CDR3 contains 16 residues. The V gene's germline CDR1 is MNHGY and CDR2 SAAAGT. The CDR3 region is CASSDDLDSGANVLTF. In nucleotides, the CDR3 is TGTGCCAGCAGTGACGATCTGGACTCTGGGGCCAACGTCCTGACTTTC.

This clone is medium-sized by share. This rearrangement joins TRBV11-3 to TRBJ1-4; D is perhaps TRBD1 (5 bases). This CDR3 region has 15 residues. Germline values: CDR1 SGHNT, CDR2 YENEEA. The germline V and J ends were trimmed by 2 bases and 7 bases, with 14 bases remaining between them. The CDR3 region has the DNA TGTGCCAGCAGCTTACTGTTAGTCGGGACTGAAAAACTGTTTTTT. Residues: CASSLLLVGTEKLFF.